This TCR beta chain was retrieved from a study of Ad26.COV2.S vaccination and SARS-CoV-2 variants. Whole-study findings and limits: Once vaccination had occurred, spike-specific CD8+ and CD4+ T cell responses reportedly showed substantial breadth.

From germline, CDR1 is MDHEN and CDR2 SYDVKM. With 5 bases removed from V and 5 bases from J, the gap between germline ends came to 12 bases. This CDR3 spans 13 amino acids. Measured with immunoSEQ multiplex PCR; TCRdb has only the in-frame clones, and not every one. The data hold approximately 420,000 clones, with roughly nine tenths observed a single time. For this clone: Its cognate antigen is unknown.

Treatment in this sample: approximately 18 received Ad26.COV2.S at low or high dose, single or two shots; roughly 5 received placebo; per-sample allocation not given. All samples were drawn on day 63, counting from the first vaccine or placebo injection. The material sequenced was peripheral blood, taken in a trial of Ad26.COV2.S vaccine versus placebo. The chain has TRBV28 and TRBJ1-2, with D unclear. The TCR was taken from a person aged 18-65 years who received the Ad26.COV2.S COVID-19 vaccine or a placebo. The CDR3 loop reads CASSPSVLYGYTF. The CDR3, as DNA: TGTGCCAGCAGTCCTTCGGTCCTATATGGCTACACCTTC.